The clone carrying this T cell receptor beta chain was seen once. The entry originates in a study of OX40 agonist ivuxolimab in advanced cancers. Overall study: The dose of intravenous ivuxolimab that patients received every 2 weeks ranged from 0.01 to 10 mg/kg.

TCRdb's copy holds only in-frame clones and misses some; the assay was immunoSEQ multiplex PCR. The repertoire holds some 13,000 clones, about 75% seen once, with 32% in the top ten. This TCR was sampled from an adult with an advanced solid tumor such as melanoma, head and neck, liver or kidney cancer. Sequenced here: CD4+ or CD8+ T cells sorted from blood, sampled in a trial of the OX40 agonist ivuxolimab.

The CDR3 is CASSLWALDTQYF. The DNA of the CDR3 is TGTGCCAGCAGTTTATGGGCCCTAGATACGCAGTATTTT. V usage is TRBV27 and J usage is TRBJ2-3; D not certain. CDR1 is MNHEY and CDR2 is SMNVEV in the germline V gene (reference sequence). The CDR3 has 13 amino acids. V dropped 1 base and J dropped 5 bases, with 7 bases sitting between them.